A single TCR beta chain is shown here with its context. The data are from a study of cytomegalovirus exposure and HLA in healthy donors. Sequencing used immunoSEQ multiplex PCR; TCRdb keeps in-frame clones, though not all of them. Of 120,000 to 150,000 clones listed, roughly 86% were seen once; the top ten hold 3.5% to 5.5%. Unmatched junction bases numbered 10, after V lost 6 bases and J lost 3 bases. Germline values: CDR1 KGHSH, CDR2 LQKENI. This CDR3 spans 16 amino acids. The rearrangement links TRBV18 to TRBJ1-1, with 10 bases that match TRBD1. Sequenced sample: PBMCs. The source is a man younger than 35 in good health and CMV-seropositive. The CDR3 loop is CASSHRGTGVYTEAFF. CDR3 nucleotides: TGTGCCAGCTCTCACAGAGGGACAGGGGTTTACACTGAAGCTTTCTTT. The full variable domain, its missing parts supplied by reference TRBV18 and TRBJ1-1, is NAGVMQNPRHLVRRRGQEARLRCSPMKGHSHVYWYRQLPEEGLKFMVYLQKENIIDESGMPKERFSAEFPKEGPSILRIQQVVRGDSAAYFCASSHRGTGVYTEAFFGQGTRLTVV.